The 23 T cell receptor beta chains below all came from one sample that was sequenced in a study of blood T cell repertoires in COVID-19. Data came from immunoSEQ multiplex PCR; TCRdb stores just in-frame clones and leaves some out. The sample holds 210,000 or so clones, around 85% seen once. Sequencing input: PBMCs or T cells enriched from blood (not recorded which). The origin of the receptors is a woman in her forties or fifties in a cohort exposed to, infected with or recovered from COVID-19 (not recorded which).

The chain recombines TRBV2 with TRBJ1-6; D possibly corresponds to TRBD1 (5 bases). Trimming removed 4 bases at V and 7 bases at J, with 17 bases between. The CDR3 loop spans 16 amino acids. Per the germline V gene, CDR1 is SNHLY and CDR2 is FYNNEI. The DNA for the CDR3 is TGTGCCAGCAGTGTGCAGGGCGGGGGGGGGAATTCACCCCTCCACTTT. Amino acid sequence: CASSVQGGGGNSPLHF.

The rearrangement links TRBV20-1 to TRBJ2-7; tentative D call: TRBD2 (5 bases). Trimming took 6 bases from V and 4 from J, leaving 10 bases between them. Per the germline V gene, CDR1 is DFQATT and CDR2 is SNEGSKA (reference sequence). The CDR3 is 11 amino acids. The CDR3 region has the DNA TGCAGTGCAGACGGGGATTACGAGCAGTACTTC. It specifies CSADGDYEQYF.

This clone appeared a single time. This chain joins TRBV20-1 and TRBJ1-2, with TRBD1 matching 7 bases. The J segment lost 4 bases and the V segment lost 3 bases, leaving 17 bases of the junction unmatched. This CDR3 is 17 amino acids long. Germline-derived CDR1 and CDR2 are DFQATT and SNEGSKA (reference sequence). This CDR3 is CSASSSQDRYNIYGYTF. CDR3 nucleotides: TGCAGTGCTAGTAGTTCCCAGGACAGGTACAACATCTATGGCTACACCTTC.

The CDR3 DNA follows: TGTGCCAGCAGGGACCCAGGGTTTTCGGTCGCTTTCTTT. Residues: CASRDPGFSVAFF. This chain connects TRBV6-5 to TRBJ1-1, with D possibly matching TRBD1 (5 bases). CDR1 MNHEY and CDR2 SVGAGI come from the germline V gene. Trimming cost V 6 bases and J 11 bases, with 19 bases left between them. The CDR3 is 13 amino acids.

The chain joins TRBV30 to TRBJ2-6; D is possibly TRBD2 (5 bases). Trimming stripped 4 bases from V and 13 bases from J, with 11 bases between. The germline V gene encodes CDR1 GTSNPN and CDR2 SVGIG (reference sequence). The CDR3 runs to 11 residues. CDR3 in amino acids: CAWKEVGVLTF. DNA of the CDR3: TGTGCCTGGAAGGAGGTTGGGGTCCTGACTTTC.

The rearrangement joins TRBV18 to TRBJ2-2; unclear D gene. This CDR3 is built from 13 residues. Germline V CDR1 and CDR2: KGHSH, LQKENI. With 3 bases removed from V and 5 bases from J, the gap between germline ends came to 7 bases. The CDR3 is CASSPTSTGELFF. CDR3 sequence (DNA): TGTGCCAGCTCACCGACATCAACCGGGGAGCTGTTTTTT.

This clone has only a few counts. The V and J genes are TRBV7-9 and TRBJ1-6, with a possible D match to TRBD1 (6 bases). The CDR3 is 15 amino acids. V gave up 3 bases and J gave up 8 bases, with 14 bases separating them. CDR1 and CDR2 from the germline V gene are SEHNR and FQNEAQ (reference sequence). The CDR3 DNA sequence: TGTGCCAGCAGCTTCCGGCGAGGGGGGGATTCACCCCTCCACTTT. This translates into CASSFRRGGDSPLHF. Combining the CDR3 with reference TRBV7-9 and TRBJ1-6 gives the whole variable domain DTGVSQNPRHKITKRGQNVTFRCDPISEHNRLYWYRQTLGQGPEFLTYFQNEAQLEKSRLLSDRFSAERPKGSFSTLEIQRTEQGDSAMYLCASSFRRGGDSPLHFGNGTRLTVT.

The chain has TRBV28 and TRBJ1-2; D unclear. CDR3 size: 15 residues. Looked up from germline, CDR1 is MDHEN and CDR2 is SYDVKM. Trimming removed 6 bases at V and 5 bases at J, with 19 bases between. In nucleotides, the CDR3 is TGTGCCAGCAGCCCCGGTCCACGTCCTTGGTATGGCTACACCTTC. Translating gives CASSPGPRPWYGYTF.

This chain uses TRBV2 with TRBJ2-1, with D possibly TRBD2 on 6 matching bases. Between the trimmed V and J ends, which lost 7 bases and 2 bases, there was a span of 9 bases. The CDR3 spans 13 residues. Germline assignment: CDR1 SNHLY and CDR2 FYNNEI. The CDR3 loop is CASNGLPYNEQFF. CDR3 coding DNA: TGTGCCAGCAACGGACTACCCTACAATGAGCAGTTCTTC.

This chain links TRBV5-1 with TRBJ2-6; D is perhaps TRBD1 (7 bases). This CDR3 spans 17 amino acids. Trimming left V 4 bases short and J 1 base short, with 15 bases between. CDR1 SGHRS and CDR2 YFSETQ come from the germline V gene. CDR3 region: CASSRQGGGSGANVLTF. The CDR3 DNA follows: TGCGCCAGCAGCCGACAGGGCGGAGGGTCTGGGGCCAACGTCCTGACTTTC.

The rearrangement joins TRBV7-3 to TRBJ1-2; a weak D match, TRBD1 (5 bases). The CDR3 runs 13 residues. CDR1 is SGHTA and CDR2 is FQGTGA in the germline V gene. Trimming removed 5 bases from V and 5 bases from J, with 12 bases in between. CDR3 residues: CASSRGTEYGYTF. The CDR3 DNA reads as TGTGCCAGCAGCCGGGGGACGGAATATGGCTACACCTTC.

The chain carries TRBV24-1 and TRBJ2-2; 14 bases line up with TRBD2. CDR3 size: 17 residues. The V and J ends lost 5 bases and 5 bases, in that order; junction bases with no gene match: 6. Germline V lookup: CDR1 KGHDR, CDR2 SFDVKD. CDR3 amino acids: CATSVGTSGGATGELFF. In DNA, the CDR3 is TGTGCCACCAGTGTCGGGACTAGCGGGGGTGCAACCGGGGAGCTGTTTTTT.

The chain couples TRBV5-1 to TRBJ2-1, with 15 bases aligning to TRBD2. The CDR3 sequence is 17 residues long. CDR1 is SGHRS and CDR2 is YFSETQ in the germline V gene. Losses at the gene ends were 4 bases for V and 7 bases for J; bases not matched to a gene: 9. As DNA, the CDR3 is TGCGCCAGCAGCCCCGGACTAGCGGGGGGGACTGGGAATGAGCAGTTCTTC. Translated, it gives CASSPGLAGGTGNEQFF.

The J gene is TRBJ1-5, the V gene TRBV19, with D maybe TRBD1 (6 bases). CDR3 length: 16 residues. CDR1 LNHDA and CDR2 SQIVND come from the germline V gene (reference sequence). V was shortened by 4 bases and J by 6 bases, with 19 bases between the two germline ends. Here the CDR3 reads CASSTHKPGAGQPQHF. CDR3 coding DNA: TGTGCCAGTAGTACCCACAAACCAGGGGCTGGTCAGCCCCAGCATTTT.

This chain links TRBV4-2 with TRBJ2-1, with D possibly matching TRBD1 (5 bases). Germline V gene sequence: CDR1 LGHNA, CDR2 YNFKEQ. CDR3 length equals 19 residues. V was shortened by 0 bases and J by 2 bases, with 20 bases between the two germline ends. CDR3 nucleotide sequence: TGTGCCAGCAGCCAAGATCGGAAGGACACCATAGAGGCCTACAATGAGCAGTTCTTC. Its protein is CASSQDRKDTIEAYNEQFF.

CDR3 region: CSVETGNTEAFF. DNA of the CDR3: TGCAGCGTTGAGACAGGGAACACTGAAGCTTTCTTT. The chain couples TRBV29-1 to TRBJ1-1, with D maybe TRBD1 (6 bases). Germline CDR1 is SQVTM and CDR2 is ANQGSEA. Trimming stripped 3 bases from V and 1 base from J, with 6 bases between. This CDR3 region has 12 residues.

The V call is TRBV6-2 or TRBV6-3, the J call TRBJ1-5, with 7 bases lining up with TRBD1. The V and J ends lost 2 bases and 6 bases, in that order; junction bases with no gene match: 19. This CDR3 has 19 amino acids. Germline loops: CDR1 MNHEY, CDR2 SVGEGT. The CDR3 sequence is CASSYPRPATGVIGQPQHF. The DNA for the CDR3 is TGTGCCAGCAGTTACCCACGTCCCGCAACAGGGGTGATCGGTCAGCCCCAGCATTTT.

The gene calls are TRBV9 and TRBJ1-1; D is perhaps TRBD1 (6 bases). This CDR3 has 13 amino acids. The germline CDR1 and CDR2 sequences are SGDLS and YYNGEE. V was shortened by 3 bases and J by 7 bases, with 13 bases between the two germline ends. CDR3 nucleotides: TGTGCCAGCAGCGCGGACAGCGCCCTTGAAGCTTTCTTT. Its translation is CASSADSALEAFF.

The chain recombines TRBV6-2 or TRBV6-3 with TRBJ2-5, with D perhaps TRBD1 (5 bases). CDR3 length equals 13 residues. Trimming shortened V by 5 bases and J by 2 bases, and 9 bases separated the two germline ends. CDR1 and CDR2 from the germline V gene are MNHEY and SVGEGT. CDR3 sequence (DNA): TGTGCCAGCAGTCGACAGCTACAAGAGACCCAGTACTTC. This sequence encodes CASSRQLQETQYF.

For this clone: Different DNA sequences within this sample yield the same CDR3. The CDR3 protein is CASSQSGNTIYF. The CDR3 nucleotides are TGTGCCAGCAGCCAATCAGGAAACACCATATATTTT. The chain recombines TRBV14 with TRBJ1-3, with D unresolved. The V end lost 2 bases, the J end lost 4 bases, and 3 bases lay between the germline ends. CDR1 SGHDN and CDR2 FVKESK come from the germline V gene. CDR3 length: 12 residues. The complete variable domain, with remaining parts taken from reference TRBV14 and TRBJ1-3, reads EAGVTQFPSHSVIEKGQTVTLRCDPISGHDNLYWYRRVMGKEIKFLLHFVKESKQDESGMPNNRFLAERTGGTYSTLKVQPAELEDSGVYFCASSQSGNTIYFGEGSWLTVV.

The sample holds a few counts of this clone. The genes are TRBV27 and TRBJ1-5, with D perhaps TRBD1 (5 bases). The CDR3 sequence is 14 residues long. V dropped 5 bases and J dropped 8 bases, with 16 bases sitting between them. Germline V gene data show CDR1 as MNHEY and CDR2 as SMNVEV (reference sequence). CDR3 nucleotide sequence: TGTGCCAGCAGTCCAAACCGGGGGTCAGAGCCCCAGCATTTT. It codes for CASSPNRGSEPQHF.

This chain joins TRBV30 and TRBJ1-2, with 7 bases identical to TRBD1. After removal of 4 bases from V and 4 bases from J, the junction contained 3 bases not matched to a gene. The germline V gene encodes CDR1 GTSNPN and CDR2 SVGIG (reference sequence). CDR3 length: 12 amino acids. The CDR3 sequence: CAWMRDSYGYTF. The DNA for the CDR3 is TGTGCCTGGATGCGGGACAGCTATGGCTACACCTTC.

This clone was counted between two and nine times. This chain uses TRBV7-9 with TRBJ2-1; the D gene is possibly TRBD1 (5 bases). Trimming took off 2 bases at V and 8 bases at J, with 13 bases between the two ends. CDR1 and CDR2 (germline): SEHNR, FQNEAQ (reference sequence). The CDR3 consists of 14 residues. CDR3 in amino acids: CASSLRDSRDEQFF. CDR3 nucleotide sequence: TGTGCCAGCAGCTTAAGGGATAGCAGGGATGAGCAGTTCTTC.